This TCR beta chain was sequenced during a study of T-cell reconstitution after alpha-beta-depleted transplantation in children. Overall study findings and caveats: There were reportedly several hundred expanded graft clones from which alpha-beta T cells came about two months after transplant.

CDR3 length: 13 amino acids. The V gene end was trimmed by 8 bases and the J gene end by 2 bases; junction bases not matched to a gene: 5. Germline loops: CDR1 MNHEY, CDR2 SVGEGT. Unique molecular identifiers were incorporated during preparation of the TCRbeta library. TCRdb independently ran MiXCR on the PCR reads; one entry per CDR3 protein. The table has around 960,000 distinct CDR3 sequences, about 29% seen once. A remark on this clonotype: Its antigen is undetermined.

This sample comprised PBMCs, mostly from graft donor cells, obtained 360 days after TCRalphabeta/CD19-depleted stem cell transplant. The receptor comes from a boy under three years old who had a stem cell transplant for SCID, so the T cells may come from the graft donor. The V call is TRBV6-2 or TRBV6-3, the J call TRBJ2-7; 8 bases match TRBD1. The CDR3 sequence is CASRGTGPYEQYF. CDR3 sequence (DNA): TGTGCCAGCCGGGGGACAGGTCCCTACGAGCAGTACTTC.